This T cell receptor (beta chain) was found in a study of cytomegalovirus exposure and HLA in healthy donors. While unrecorded immune exposures were likely, the donors were nominally healthy when sampled. Of note for this clone: Its antigen is not known.

PCR amplification relied on 60 Vbeta primers (plus 13 Jbeta primers). Data came from immunoSEQ multiplex PCR; TCRdb stores just in-frame clones and leaves some out. This sample has around 130,000 clones; approximately 84% occur once, and the top ten carry about 2.9%. The CDR3 runs 19 residues. Germline values: CDR1 SGHRS, CDR2 YFSETQ. Trimming at V came to 5 bases and at J to 6 bases, leaving 25 bases not matched to a gene. Study findings and constraints: An analysis was carried out later, and it reportedly showed fewer N-insertions in an Asian-associated ancestry cluster than the approximately 660-donor mean. Only CMV serostatus was available as immune exposure information.

This chain uses TRBV5-1 with TRBJ1-2, with TRBD1 matching 7 bases. This sequence was found in a boy under 10 years old in good health and CMV-seronegative. Sequencing used PBMCs. The CDR3 nucleotides are TGCGCCAGCAGTGAAGCCGGGACAGCTGAAAGAGGGCCGGTAAATGGCTACACCTTC. Translated, it gives CASSEAGTAERGPVNGYTF.